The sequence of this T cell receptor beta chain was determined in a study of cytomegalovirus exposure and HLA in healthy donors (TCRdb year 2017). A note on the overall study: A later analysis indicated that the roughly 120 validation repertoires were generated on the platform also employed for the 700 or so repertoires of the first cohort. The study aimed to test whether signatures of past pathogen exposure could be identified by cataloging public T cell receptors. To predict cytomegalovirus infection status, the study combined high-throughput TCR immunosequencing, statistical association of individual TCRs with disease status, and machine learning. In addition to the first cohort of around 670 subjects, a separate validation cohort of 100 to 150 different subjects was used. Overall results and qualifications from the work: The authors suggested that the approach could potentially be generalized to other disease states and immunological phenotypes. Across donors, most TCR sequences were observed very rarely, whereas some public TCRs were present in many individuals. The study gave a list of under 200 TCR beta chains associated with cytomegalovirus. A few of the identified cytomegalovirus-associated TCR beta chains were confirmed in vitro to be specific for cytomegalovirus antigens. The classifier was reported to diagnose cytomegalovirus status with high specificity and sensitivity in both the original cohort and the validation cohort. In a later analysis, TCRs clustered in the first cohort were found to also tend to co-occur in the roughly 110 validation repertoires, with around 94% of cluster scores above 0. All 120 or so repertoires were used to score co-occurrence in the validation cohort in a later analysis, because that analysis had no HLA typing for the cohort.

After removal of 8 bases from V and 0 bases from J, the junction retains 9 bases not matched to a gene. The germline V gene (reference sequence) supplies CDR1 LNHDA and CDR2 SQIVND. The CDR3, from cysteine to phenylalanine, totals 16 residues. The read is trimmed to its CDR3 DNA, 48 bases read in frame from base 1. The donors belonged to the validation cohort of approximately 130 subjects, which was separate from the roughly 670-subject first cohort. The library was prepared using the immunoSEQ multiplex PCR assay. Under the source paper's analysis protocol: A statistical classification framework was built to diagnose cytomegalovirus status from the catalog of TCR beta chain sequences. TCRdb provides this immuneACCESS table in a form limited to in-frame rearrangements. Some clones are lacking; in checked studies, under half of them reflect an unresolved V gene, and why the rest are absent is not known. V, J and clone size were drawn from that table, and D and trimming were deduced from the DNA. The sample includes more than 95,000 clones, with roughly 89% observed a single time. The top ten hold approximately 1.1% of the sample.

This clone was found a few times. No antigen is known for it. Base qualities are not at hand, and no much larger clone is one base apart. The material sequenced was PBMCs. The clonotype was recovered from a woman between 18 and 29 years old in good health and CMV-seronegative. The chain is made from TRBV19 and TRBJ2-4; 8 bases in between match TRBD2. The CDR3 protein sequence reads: CASSTGRASAKNIQYF. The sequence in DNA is TGTGCCAGTTCGACCGGGAGGGCTTCAGCCAAAAACATTCAGTACTTC. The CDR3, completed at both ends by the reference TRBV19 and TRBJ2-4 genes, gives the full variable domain DGGITQSPKYLFRKEGQNVTLSCEQNLNHDAMYWYRQDPGQGLRLIYYSQIVNDFQKGDIAEGYSVSREKKESFPLTVTSAQKNPTAFYLCASSTGRASAKNIQYFGAGTRLSVL.